This T cell receptor beta chain emerged from a study of T cell responses to AZD1222 COVID-19 vaccine (dated by TCRdb to about 2021). About the investigation overall: A total of approximately 250 trial participants underwent TCR sequencing, of whom 200 to 220 had received two doses of AZD1222 and some 25 had received two doses of the MenACWY control vaccine. Trial participants were enrolled into age subgroups of 18-55, 56-69 and 70-plus years, which contained around 150, 29 and 61 TCR-sequenced participants, respectively.

The sample's time point label, decoded: about 28 days (+/-7) after the second vaccine dose. AZD1222 recipients with second doses at about 4 weeks or about 12 weeks were pooled, because spike-specific TCR depth and breadth did not differ between schedules. Vaccinee samples came from UK trials COV001 and COV002, including a single-blind randomized controlled phase 2/3 trial of AZD1222 (ChAdOx1 nCoV-19) in healthy adults. For TCRbeta chain sequencing, PBMC samples were collected from trial participants at day 0 and at day 28 after the second dose. From the cysteine up to the phenylalanine, the CDR3 has a length of 13 residues. The read is trimmed to its CDR3 DNA, 39 bases read in frame from base 1. CDR1 and CDR2, per the germline V gene (reference sequence), are LNHDA and SQIVND. Trimming at the junction amounts to 5 bases on V and 0 bases on J, and the germline ends lie 5 bases apart. The CDR3 regions of human TCRbeta chains were subjected to immunosequencing. The original pipeline was this. Repertoire TCRs were matched against a reference library of SARS-CoV-2-specific TCRs generated with the MIRA antigen-specificity platform. Breadth was defined as the fraction of unique TCRs that were SARS-CoV-2-associated, and depth was defined as the fraction of total T cells that were SARS-CoV-2-associated. Using the MIRA data, every spike-specific TCR was mapped to the spike region that the TCR reacted to and assigned to either a CD4 or a CD8 class. Log10-transformed breadth and depth values were compared by one-way ANOVA with Sidak's multiple comparisons tests. What TCRdb holds here is the immuneACCESS table cut down to in-frame rearrangements. Part of the clones is not present; checked against another copy, under half of the missing clones reflect an unresolved V gene, and the others are unexplained. That table gives V, J and clone size, and the DNA gave D and trimming. Present in this sample are about 150,000 clones, roughly 90% of which were seen just once. The top ten clones comprise about 1.4% of the sample.

What the research found in general, with its limitations: After two AZD1222 doses, spike-specific TCR breadth and depth were significantly higher than at day 0 and than in MenACWY recipients. Conclusions about previously exposed vaccinees are limited because only six or seven AZD1222 recipients were SARS-CoV-2 seropositive at baseline. In the small 56-69-year group, the increase in depth fell short of significance, most likely because of low power. Participants were mostly white British, with more females than males. The authors suggested clonal diversity may have been underestimated. CD4 TCRs associated with the vaccine covered the entire spike protein, and the dominant responses were in regions 160-218 and 743-854. Reportedly, almost half of the unique spike-specific TCRs recognized epitopes lying outside the regions that are mutated in the B.1.351 and B.1.1.7 variants. Because no day 14 peak-response samples were available, the repertoires could be characterized only after the peak T cell response.

In the case of this clone: Its specific antigen is unknown. No clone much larger than this one lies a single base away; base qualities are absent.

Recombination connected TRBV19 to TRBJ1-5, with an unclear D gene assignment. Specimen: peripheral blood, collected 28 days after the second AZD1222 dose. The TCR was taken from an adult who received the AZD1222 COVID-19 vaccine. Read as DNA, the sequence is TGTGCCAGTAGTTCAGGTAGCAATCAGCCCCAGCATTTT. This gives the protein CASSSGSNQPQHF.